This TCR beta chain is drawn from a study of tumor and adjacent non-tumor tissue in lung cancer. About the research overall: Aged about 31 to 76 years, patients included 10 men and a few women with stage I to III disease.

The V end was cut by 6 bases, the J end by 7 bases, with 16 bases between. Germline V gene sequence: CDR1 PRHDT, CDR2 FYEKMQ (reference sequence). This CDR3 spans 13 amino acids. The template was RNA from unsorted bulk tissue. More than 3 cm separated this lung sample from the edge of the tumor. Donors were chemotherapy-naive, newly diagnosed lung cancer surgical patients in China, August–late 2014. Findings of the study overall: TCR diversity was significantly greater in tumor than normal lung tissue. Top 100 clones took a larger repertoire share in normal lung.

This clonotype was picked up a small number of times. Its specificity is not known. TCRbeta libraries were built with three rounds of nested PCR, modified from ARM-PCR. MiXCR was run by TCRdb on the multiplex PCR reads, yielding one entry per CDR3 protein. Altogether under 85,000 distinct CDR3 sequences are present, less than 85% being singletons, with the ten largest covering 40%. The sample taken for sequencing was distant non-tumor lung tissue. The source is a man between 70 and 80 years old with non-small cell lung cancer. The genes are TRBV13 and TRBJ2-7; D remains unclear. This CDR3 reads CASRPLKLAEQYF. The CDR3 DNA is TGTGCCAGCAGGCCGCTAAAACTTGCGGAGCAGTACTTC. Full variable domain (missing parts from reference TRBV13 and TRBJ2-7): AAGVIQSPRHLIKEKRETATLKCYPIPRHDTVYWYQQGPGQDPQFLISFYEKMQSDKGSIPDRFSAQQFSDYHSELNMSSLELGDSALYFCASRPLKLAEQYFGPGTRLTVT.